Presented here are 16 T cell receptor beta chains from one specimen sequenced in a study of control samples from healthy donors and cancer patients. The data were produced by immunoSEQ multiplex PCR, yet TCRdb's version contains in-frame clones alone and is incomplete. This table has under 200,000 clones, 91% appearing once. The sample taken for sequencing was blood. The receptors come from a young woman in good health.

This chain links TRBV12-5 with TRBJ1-1; D unclear. V was cut by 0 bases and J by 6 bases, with 11 bases left in between. The CDR3 extends over 14 amino acids. CDR1 and CDR2 (germline): LGHNT, FRNRAP. The CDR3 loop reads CASGLVQGSAEAFF. For the CDR3, the DNA is TGTGCTAGTGGTTTGGTACAAGGGTCGGCTGAAGCTTTCTTT. The full variable domain, rest sourced from reference TRBV12-5 and TRBJ1-1, is DARVTQTPRHKVTEMGQEVTMRCQPILGHNTVFWYRQTMMQGLELLAYFRNRAPLDDSGMPKDRFSAEMPDATLATLKIQPSEPRDSAVYFCASGLVQGSAEAFFGQGTRLTVV.

The V gene is TRBV2, the J gene TRBJ1-6, with no clear D. Germline CDR1 SNHLY, CDR2 FYNNEI. V was cut by 8 bases and J by 8 bases, with 13 bases left in between. The CDR3 length is 13 residues. DNA of the CDR3: TGTGCCAGCCCCGGGTCGGAGGATTCACCCCTCCACTTT. This gives the protein CASPGSEDSPLHF.

This chain links TRBV18 with TRBJ2-7; tentative D call: TRBD1 (6 bases). Deletions cut 5 bases from V and 2 bases from J, with 10 bases between. CDR3 length: 13 residues. The V gene's germline CDR1 is KGHSH and CDR2 LQKENI. The DNA of the CDR3 is TGTGCCAGCTCAGGGGACAATCCCTACGAGCAGTACTTC. It specifies CASSGDNPYEQYF.

V and J are TRBV19 and TRBJ2-5, with a possible D match to TRBD1 (5 bases). Trimming removed 3 bases from V and 4 bases from J, with 12 bases in between. Germline V lookup: CDR1 LNHDA, CDR2 SQIVND (reference sequence). The CDR3 is made up of 14 amino acids. The CDR3 protein is CASSIPGSAETQYF. In DNA, the CDR3 is TGTGCCAGTAGTATTCCAGGGTCAGCAGAGACCCAGTACTTC.

The V and J genes are TRBV5-6 and TRBJ1-6; 12 positions match TRBD1. CDR1 is SGHDT, CDR2 YYEEEE, per germline. V was clipped by 4 bases and J by 10 bases; unmatched bases: 15. The CDR3 is 18 amino acids. This CDR3 reads CASSPPPGQGARVSPLHF. DNA for the CDR3: TGTGCCAGCAGCCCCCCACCGGGACAGGGGGCGCGGGTGTCACCCCTCCACTTT.

The rearrangement uses TRBV15 and TRBJ2-1, with TRBD1 identical over 9 bases. Germline V gene sequence: CDR1 LNHNV, CDR2 YYDKDF (reference sequence). The CDR3 covers 17 residues. The ends lost 3 bases at V and 2 bases at J; junction bases unmatched: 8. CDR3 sequence: CATSSTQGARAYNEQFF. The CDR3 DNA reads TGTGCCACCAGCAGTACACAGGGGGCGAGGGCCTACAATGAGCAGTTCTTC.

This sequence joins TRBV28 and TRBJ2-1, with 9 bases aligning to TRBD2. The trim removed 0 bases at V and 5 bases at J, leaving 5 bases unmatched. The V gene's germline CDR1 is MDHEN and CDR2 SYDVKM. The CDR3 covers 16 residues. CDR3 coding DNA: TGTGCCAGCAGTTTATGGGGGGCTAGCGGGGACAATGAGCAGTTCTTC. Protein product: CASSLWGASGDNEQFF.

The CDR3 is CASSLKGGDTEAFF. The DNA of the CDR3 is TGTGCCAGCAGCTTAAAGGGAGGCGACACTGAAGCTTTCTTT. The chain links TRBV7-3 to TRBJ1-1; no definite D call. Germline V CDR1 and CDR2: SGHTA, FQGTGA. V lost 1 base and J 3 bases, leaving 9 bases between the germline ends. The CDR3 consists of 14 residues.

Only one count was recorded for this clone. The V gene is TRBV2, the J gene TRBJ2-7; D not resolved. The CDR3 covers 13 residues. Looked up from germline, CDR1 is SNHLY and CDR2 is FYNNEI. The V gene lost 2 bases and the J gene lost 0 bases, with 5 bases spanning the gap. The CDR3 DNA sequence: TGTGCCAGCAGTGAATTGAACTCCTACGAGCAGTACTTC. Encoded protein: CASSELNSYEQYF.

This clone was seen only a few times. The V and J genes are TRBV5-1 and TRBJ1-4, with TRBD1 identical over 7 bases. The CDR3 extends over 16 amino acids. V shed 5 bases, J shed 0 bases, and the junction held 7 bases outside the gene matches. The germline V gene has CDR1 SGHRS and CDR2 YFSETQ. The CDR3 loop is CASRETGTSTNEKLFF. CDR3 DNA sequence: TGCGCCAGCAGGGAGACAGGGACATCAACTAATGAAAAACTGTTTTTT.

CDR3 protein: CSASPNQPQHF. CDR3 nucleotides: TGCAGTGCTAGCCCTAATCAGCCCCAGCATTTT. The gene calls are TRBV20-1 and TRBJ1-5; D not certain. The CDR3 contains 11 residues. Germline V CDR1 and CDR2: DFQATT, SNEGSKA (reference sequence). The germline V and J ends were trimmed by 3 bases and 4 bases, with 4 bases remaining between them.

This chain links TRBV2 with TRBJ2-1; 15 bases agree with TRBD2. CDR1 and CDR2 (germline): SNHLY, FYNNEI. The CDR3 consists of 13 residues. J was trimmed by 9 bases and V by 9 bases; bases with no gene match: 3. The CDR3 protein is CARGLAGGLEQFF. The CDR3 nucleotides are TGTGCCAGAGGACTAGCGGGAGGGCTTGAGCAGTTCTTC. Looking up the rest from reference TRBV2 and TRBJ2-1 gives the full variable domain: EPEVTQTPSHQVTQMGQEVILRCVPISNHLYFYWYRQILGQKVEFLVSFYNNEISEKSEIFDDQFSVERPDGSNFTLKIRSTKLEDSAMYFCARGLAGGLEQFFGPGTRLTVL.

The gene calls are TRBV5-5 and TRBJ2-1; a possible D gene is TRBD2 (5 bases). Germline V gene sequence: CDR1 SGHKS, CDR2 YYEKEE (reference sequence). V lost 0 bases and J lost 0, with 13 bases in between. The CDR3 has 17 amino acids. The CDR3 spells CASSLVGGSYSYNEQFF. The CDR3 region has the DNA TGTGCCAGCAGCTTGGTGGGCGGGTCCTACTCCTACAATGAGCAGTTCTTC.

This chain connects TRBV28 to TRBJ2-7; D call uncertain. This CDR3 spans 12 amino acids. Trimming took off 5 bases at V and 2 bases at J, with 7 bases between the two ends. Germline loops: CDR1 MDHEN, CDR2 SYDVKM. CDR3 sequence reads: CASSIRAYEQYF. CDR3 nucleotide sequence: TGTGCCAGCAGTATCAGAGCCTACGAGCAGTACTTC.

The chain uses TRBV12-3 or TRBV12-4 and TRBJ2-2; no clear D gene. Trimming pared 5 bases from V and 5 bases from J, leaving 6 bases between. The CDR3 length is 12 residues. CDR3 in amino acids: CASSIRTGELFF. The CDR3 DNA reads TGTGCCAGCAGTATCCGAACCGGGGAGCTGTTTTTT.

This sequence joins TRBV7-2 and TRBJ2-2, with 8 bases fitting TRBD1. The J segment lost 3 bases and the V segment lost 5 bases, leaving 5 bases of the junction unmatched. The length of the CDR3 is 15 residues. In germline, CDR1 is SGHTA, CDR2 FQGNSA. CDR3 DNA: TGTGCCAGCAGCAGGACAGGGATATACACCGGGGAGCTGTTTTTT. Encoded protein: CASSRTGIYTGELFF.